These 20 T cell receptor beta chains originate from one sample sequenced in a study of OX40 agonist ivuxolimab in advanced cancers. Clones were sequenced by immunoSEQ multiplex PCR, and TCRdb holds only the in-frame ones, with some missing. Among about 32,000 clones listed, roughly 87% were seen once. The sequences come from CD4+ or CD8+ T cells sorted from blood, collected in a trial of the OX40 agonist ivuxolimab. The receptors were gathered from an adult with an advanced solid tumor such as melanoma, head and neck, liver or kidney cancer.

The chain has TRBV11-2 and TRBJ2-7, with D perhaps matching TRBD2 (5 bases). The germline gives CDR1 SGHAT, CDR2 FQNNGV. V dropped 5 bases and J dropped 7 bases, with 12 bases sitting between them. CDR3 length equals 12 residues. The CDR3 DNA is TGTGCCAGCAGCGCGGGCGTAAATGAGCAGTACTTC. This sequence encodes CASSAGVNEQYF.

A single count supports this clone. The J gene is TRBJ2-5, the V gene TRBV7-6; TRBD2 aligns across 9 bases. J lost 1 base, V lost 7 bases, and 4 bases had no gene match. This CDR3 region has 14 residues. CDR1 and CDR2 from the germline V gene are SGHVS and FNYEAQ. The CDR3 protein is CASIGGGGQETQYF. The CDR3 DNA sequence: TGTGCCAGCATCGGCGGGGGGGGCCAAGAGACCCAGTACTTC.

The gene calls are TRBV18 and TRBJ2-3, with D unclear. Trimming cost V 2 bases and J 4 bases, with 16 bases left between them. The CDR3 length is 16 residues. The germline CDR1 and CDR2 sequences are KGHSH and LQKENI. The CDR3 nucleotides are TGTGCCAGCTCACCAGTGATTCAGCAGGTAGCAGATACGCAGTATTTT. Protein product: CASSPVIQQVADTQYF.

This chain links TRBV6-5 with TRBJ2-3; a weak D match, TRBD1 (6 bases). This CDR3 has 16 residues. Germline loops: CDR1 MNHEY, CDR2 SVGAGI. V dropped 4 bases and J dropped 0 bases, with 14 bases sitting between them. CDR3 DNA sequence: TGTGCCAGCAGTTCAATAGGGGGTTTGAGCACAGATACGCAGTATTTT. It is translated as CASSSIGGLSTDTQYF.

The V and J genes are TRBV4-3 and TRBJ1-1; 9 bases fit TRBD1. V gave up 1 base and J gave up 5 bases; unmatched junction bases: 5. The CDR3 is made up of 15 amino acids. Germline V CDR1 and CDR2: LGHNA, YSLEER. The CDR3 sequence: CASSQAGQGRTEAFF. In DNA, the CDR3 is TGCGCCAGCAGCCAAGCCGGACAGGGGAGGACTGAAGCTTTCTTT.

The chain combines TRBV15 with TRBJ2-2; D is unclear. V was shortened by 0 bases and J by 8 bases, with 7 bases between the two germline ends. Per germline, CDR1 LNHNV and CDR2 YYDKDF (reference sequence). CDR3 length equals 13 residues. The CDR3 DNA reads as TGTGCCACCAGCAGAGAAAGCGCTGGGGAGCTGTTTTTT. It specifies CATSRESAGELFF.

V and J are TRBV4-3 and TRBJ2-7; 7 nucleotides align to TRBD1. CDR3 size: 15 residues. CDR1 LGHNA and CDR2 YSLEER come from the germline V gene. Losses at the gene ends were 3 bases for V and 0 bases for J; bases not matched to a gene: 5. Written as DNA, the CDR3 is TGCGCCAGCAGCCAGGACAGGACCTACTCCTACGAGCAGTACTTC. Its translation is CASSQDRTYSYEQYF.

This chain links TRBV6-6 with TRBJ1-2; D ambiguous. Germline lookup yields CDR1 MNHNY and CDR2 SVGAGI (reference sequence). The CDR3 totals 11 residues. Trimming pared 2 bases from V and 7 bases from J, leaving 5 bases between. The CDR3 bases are TGTGCCAGCAGTTACGTTAGTGGCTACACCTTC. Its protein product is CASSYVSGYTF.

The genes are TRBV14 and TRBJ1-2; D call uncertain. There are 17 residues in the CDR3. Between the trimmed V and J ends, which lost 0 bases and 2 bases, there was a span of 16 bases. The germline V gene encodes CDR1 SGHDN and CDR2 FVKESK. In DNA form, the CDR3 reads TGTGCCAGCAGCCAAGATGGGTGGGCGGCTCGAAACTATGGCTACACCTTC. Translating it yields CASSQDGWAARNYGYTF.

This clone was recorded once. The rearrangement joins TRBV27 to TRBJ1-1; 7 bases are shared with TRBD1. V lost 4 bases to trimming and J lost 3 bases; unmatched junction nucleotides: 14. Looked up from germline, CDR1 is MNHEY and CDR2 is SMNVEV (reference sequence). This CDR3 region has 17 residues. The CDR3 loop is CASSYWPIQGWDTEAFF. The CDR3 nucleotides read TGTGCCAGCAGTTACTGGCCAATACAGGGGTGGGACACTGAAGCTTTCTTT.

The chain employs TRBV28 and TRBJ2-2, with TRBD2 as a possible D gene (6 bases). Per germline, CDR1 MDHEN and CDR2 SYDVKM. This CDR3 comprises 15 residues. Between the trimmed V and J ends, which lost 3 bases and 0 bases, there was a span of 8 bases. The chain's CDR3 is CASSFRGTNTGELFF. DNA of the CDR3: TGTGCCAGCAGTTTTCGGGGGACGAACACCGGGGAGCTGTTTTTT. Variable domain in full (rest from reference TRBV28 and TRBJ2-2): DVKVTQSSRYLVKRTGEKVFLECVQDMDHENMFWYRQDPGLGLRLIYFSYDVKMKEKGDIPEGYSVSREKKERFSLILESASTNQTSMYLCASSFRGTNTGELFFGEGSRLTVL.

In this sample, this clone turned up a few times. The V and J genes are TRBV27 and TRBJ2-3; possible D gene TRBD1, 6 bases. There are 15 residues in the CDR3. Germline assignment: CDR1 MNHEY and CDR2 SMNVEV (reference sequence). V was cut by 3 bases and J by 1 base, with 11 bases left in between. CDR3 in DNA: TGTGCCAGCAGTTTTGTCAGGGGTGGCACAGATACGCAGTATTTT. This translates into CASSFVRGGTDTQYF.

The CDR3 spells CASSFRTSLSYEQYF. In DNA form, the CDR3 reads TGTGCCAGCAGTTTCCGGACTAGCCTCTCCTACGAGCAGTACTTC. V and J are TRBV5-4 and TRBJ2-7, with 8 bases identical to TRBD2. Per the germline V gene, CDR1 is SGHNT and CDR2 is YYREEE (reference sequence). The V gene end was trimmed by 5 bases and the J gene end by 0 bases; junction bases not matched to a gene: 7. The CDR3 runs 15 residues.

V gene TRBV5-1 combines with J gene TRBJ2-1; D might be TRBD2 (6 bases). Looked up from germline, CDR1 is SGHRS and CDR2 is YFSETQ. V was shortened by 2 bases and J by 10 bases, with 13 bases between the two germline ends. The CDR3 spans 13 residues. The CDR3 DNA is TGCGCCAGCAGCTTCGGGACTCTGGTGGAGCAGTTCTTC. Encoded protein: CASSFGTLVEQFF.

The chain combines TRBV4-3 with TRBJ1-2; D remains ambiguous. Germline-derived CDR1 and CDR2 are LGHNA and YSLEER. Trimming cost V 0 bases and J 3 bases, with 8 bases left between them. This CDR3 region has 14 residues. CDR3 amino acids: CASSQEGMDYGYTF. The CDR3 nucleotides are TGCGCCAGCAGCCAAGAGGGCATGGACTATGGCTACACCTTC.

This rearrangement joins TRBV30 to TRBJ1-1; tentative D call: TRBD1 (5 bases). Germline V gene sequence: CDR1 GTSNPN, CDR2 SVGIG (reference sequence). The V end was cut by 2 bases, the J end by 8 bases, with 9 bases between. This CDR3 spans 11 amino acids. The CDR3, as DNA: TGTGCCTGGAGTTTTTCAGGGGAAGCTTTCTTT. It is translated as CAWSFSGEAFF.

This clone is deemed medium-sized. This chain links TRBV27 with TRBJ2-3, with D tentatively TRBD1 (6 bases). CDR3 length: 16 residues. Trimming removed 3 bases at V and 2 bases at J, with 15 bases between. Germline CDR1 MNHEY, CDR2 SMNVEV (reference sequence). CDR3 nucleotides: TGTGCCAGCAGTTTTAATCTTGGGGGCCACACAGATACGCAGTATTTT. This gives the protein CASSFNLGGHTDTQYF.

The sample holds one count of this clone. The chain employs TRBV28 and TRBJ2-5; 7 bases are shared with TRBD1. The CDR3 loop spans 14 amino acids. CDR1 MDHEN and CDR2 SYDVKM come from the germline V gene. V shed 5 bases and J 2 bases; nucleotides not matched to a gene: 5. CDR3 region: CASSRPGQQETQYF. DNA of the CDR3: TGTGCCAGCAGTCGTCCGGGACAGCAAGAGACCCAGTACTTC. Using reference TRBV28 and TRBJ2-5 for the parts outside the CDR3, the full variable domain is DVKVTQSSRYLVKRTGEKVFLECVQDMDHENMFWYRQDPGLGLRLIYFSYDVKMKEKGDIPEGYSVSREKKERFSLILESASTNQTSMYLCASSRPGQQETQYFGPGTRLLVL.

The chain employs TRBV11-3 and TRBJ2-5, with 9 bases aligning to TRBD1. The CDR3 covers 15 residues. The trim removed 5 bases at V and 4 bases at J, leaving 8 bases unmatched. In germline, CDR1 is SGHNT, CDR2 YENEEA. CDR3 bases: TGTGCCAGCAGCCAGACAGGGGGGAAAGTAGAGACCCAGTACTTC. It yields the protein CASSQTGGKVETQYF.

This rearrangement joins TRBV7-9 to TRBJ2-1; D remains unclear. The CDR3 is 12 amino acids. The V end lost 1 base, the J end lost 8 bases, and 6 bases lay between the germline ends. Germline-derived CDR1 and CDR2 are SEHNR and FQNEAQ (reference sequence). For the CDR3, the DNA is TGTGCCAGCAGCTTAGTTGGGTATGAGCAGTTCTTC. Translating it yields CASSLVGYEQFF.